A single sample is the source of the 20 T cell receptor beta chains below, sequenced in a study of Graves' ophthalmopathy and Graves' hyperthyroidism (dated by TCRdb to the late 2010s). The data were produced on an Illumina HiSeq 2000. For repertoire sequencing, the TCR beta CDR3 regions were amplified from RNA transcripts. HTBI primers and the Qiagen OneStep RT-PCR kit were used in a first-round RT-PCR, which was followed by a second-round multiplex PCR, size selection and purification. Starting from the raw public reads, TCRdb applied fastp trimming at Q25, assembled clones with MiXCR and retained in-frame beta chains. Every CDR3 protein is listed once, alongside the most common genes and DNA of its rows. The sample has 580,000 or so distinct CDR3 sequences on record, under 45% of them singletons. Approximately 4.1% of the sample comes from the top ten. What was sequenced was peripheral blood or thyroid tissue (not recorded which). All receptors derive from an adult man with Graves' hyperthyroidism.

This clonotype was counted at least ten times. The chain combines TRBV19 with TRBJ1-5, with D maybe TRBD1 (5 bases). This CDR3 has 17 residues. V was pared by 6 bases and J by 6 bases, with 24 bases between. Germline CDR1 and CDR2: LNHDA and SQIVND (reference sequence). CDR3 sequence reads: CASSLPPRDLARQPQHF. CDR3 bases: TGTGCCAGTAGCCTCCCCCCTAGGGACCTCGCACGTCAGCCCCAGCATTTT.

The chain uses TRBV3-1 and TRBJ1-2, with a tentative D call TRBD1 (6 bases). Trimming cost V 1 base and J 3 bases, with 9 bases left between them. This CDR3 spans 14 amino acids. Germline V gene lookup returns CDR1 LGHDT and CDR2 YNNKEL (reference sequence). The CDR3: CASSQVQGYYGYTF. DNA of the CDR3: TGTGCCAGCAGCCAAGTGCAGGGGTACTATGGCTACACCTTC.

CDR3 residues: CASSPRQEMNTEAFF. In nucleotides, the CDR3 is TGTGCCAGCAGCCCCAGACAGGAAATGAACACTGAAGCTTTCTTT. V gene TRBV7-9 combines with J gene TRBJ1-1, with TRBD1 as a possible D gene (6 bases). The CDR3 has 15 residues. CDR1 is SEHNR and CDR2 is FQNEAQ in the germline V gene (reference sequence). Trimming cost V 5 bases and J 0 bases, with 13 bases left between them.

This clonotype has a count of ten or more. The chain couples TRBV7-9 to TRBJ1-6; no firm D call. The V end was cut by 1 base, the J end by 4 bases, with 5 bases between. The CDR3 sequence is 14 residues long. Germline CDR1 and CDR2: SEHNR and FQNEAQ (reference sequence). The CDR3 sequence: CASSLGGYNSPLHF. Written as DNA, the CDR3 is TGTGCCAGCAGCTTAGGAGGGTATAATTCACCCCTCCACTTT.

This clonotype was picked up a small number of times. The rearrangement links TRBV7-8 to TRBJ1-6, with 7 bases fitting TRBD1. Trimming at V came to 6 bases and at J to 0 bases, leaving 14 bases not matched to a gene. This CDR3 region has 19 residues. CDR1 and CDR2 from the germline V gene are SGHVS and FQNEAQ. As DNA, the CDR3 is TGTGCCAGCAGTTTCCTTCGACAGGGTTCTAGCTCCTATAATTCACCCCTCCACTTT. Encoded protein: CASSFLRQGSSSYNSPLHF.

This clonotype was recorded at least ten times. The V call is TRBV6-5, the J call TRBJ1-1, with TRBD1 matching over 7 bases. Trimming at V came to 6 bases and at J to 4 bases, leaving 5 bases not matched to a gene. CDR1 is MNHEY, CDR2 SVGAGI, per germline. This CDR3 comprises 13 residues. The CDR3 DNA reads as TGTGCCAGCAGACAGGGGATTCGCACTGAAGCTTTCTTT. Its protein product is CASRQGIRTEAFF.

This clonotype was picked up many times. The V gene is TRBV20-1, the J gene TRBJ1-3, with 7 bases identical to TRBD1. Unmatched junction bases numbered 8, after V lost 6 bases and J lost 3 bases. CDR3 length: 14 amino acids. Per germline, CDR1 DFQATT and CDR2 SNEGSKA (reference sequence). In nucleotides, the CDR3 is TGCAGTGCCGCTTCGACAGGGTTTGGAAACACCATATATTTT. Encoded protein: CSAASTGFGNTIYF.

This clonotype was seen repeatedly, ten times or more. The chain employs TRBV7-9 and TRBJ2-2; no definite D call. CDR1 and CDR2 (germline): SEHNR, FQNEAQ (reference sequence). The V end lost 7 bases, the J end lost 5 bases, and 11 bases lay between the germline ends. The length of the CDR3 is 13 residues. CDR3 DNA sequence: TGTGCCAGCACCCCGTCTGGAACCGGGGAGCTGTTTTTT. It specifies CASTPSGTGELFF. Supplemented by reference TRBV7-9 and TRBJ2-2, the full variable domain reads DTGVSQNPRHKITKRGQNVTFRCDPISEHNRLYWYRQTLGQGPEFLTYFQNEAQLEKSRLLSDRFSAERPKGSFSTLEIQRTEQGDSAMYLCASTPSGTGELFFGEGSRLTVL.

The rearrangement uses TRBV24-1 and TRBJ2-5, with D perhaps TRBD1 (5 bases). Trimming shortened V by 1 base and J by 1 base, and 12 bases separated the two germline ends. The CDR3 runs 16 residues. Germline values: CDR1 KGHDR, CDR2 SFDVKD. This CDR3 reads CATSDFGHEGQETQYF. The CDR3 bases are TGTGCCACCAGTGATTTTGGACATGAAGGCCAAGAGACCCAGTACTTC.

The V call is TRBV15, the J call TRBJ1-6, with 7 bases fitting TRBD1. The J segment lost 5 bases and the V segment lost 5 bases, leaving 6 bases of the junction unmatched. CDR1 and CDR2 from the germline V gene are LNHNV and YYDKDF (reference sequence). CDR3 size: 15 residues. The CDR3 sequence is CATSSDREDNSPLHF. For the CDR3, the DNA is TGTGCCACCAGCTCCGACAGGGAGGATAATTCACCCCTCCACTTT.

The CDR3 sequence is CSEPKGLRNTEAFF. The CDR3 DNA sequence: TGCAGTGAACCCAAGGGCTTGAGGAACACTGAAGCTTTCTTT. The genes are TRBV29-1 and TRBJ1-1; D gene ambiguous. The CDR3 spans 14 residues. CDR1 SQVTM and CDR2 ANQGSEA come from the germline V gene. Based on the CDR3 plus reference TRBV29-1 and TRBJ1-1, the full variable domain is SAVISQKPSRDICQRGTSLTIQCQVDSQVTMMFWYRQQPGQSLTLIATANQGSEATYESGFVIDKFPISRPNLTFSTLTVSNMSPEDSSIYLCSEPKGLRNTEAFFGQGTRLTVV.

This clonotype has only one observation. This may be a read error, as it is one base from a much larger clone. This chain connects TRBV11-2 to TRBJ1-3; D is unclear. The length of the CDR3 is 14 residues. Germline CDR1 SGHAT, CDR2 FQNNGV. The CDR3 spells CAGSFSDGGNTIYF. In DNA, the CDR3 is TGTGCCGGCAGCTTCTCAGACGGAGGAAACACCATATATTTT. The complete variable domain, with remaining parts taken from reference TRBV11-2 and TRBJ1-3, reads EAGVAQSPRYKIIEKRQSVAFWCNPISGHATLYWYQQILGQGPKLLIQFQNNGVVDDSQLPKDRFSAERLKGVDSTLKIQPAKLEDSAVYLCAGSFSDGGNTIYFGEGSWLTVV.

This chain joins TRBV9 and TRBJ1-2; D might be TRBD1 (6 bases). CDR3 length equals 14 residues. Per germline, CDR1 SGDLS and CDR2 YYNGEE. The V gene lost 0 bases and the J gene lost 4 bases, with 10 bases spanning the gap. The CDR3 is CASSVGTGSYGYTF. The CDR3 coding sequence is TGTGCCAGCAGCGTAGGCACAGGGAGCTATGGCTACACCTTC. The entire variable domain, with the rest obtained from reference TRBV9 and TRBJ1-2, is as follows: DSGVTQTPKHLITATGQRVTLRCSPRSGDLSVYWYQQSLDQGLQFLIQYYNGEERAKGNILERFSAQQFPDLHSELNLSSLELGDSALYFCASSVGTGSYGYTFGSGTRLTVV.

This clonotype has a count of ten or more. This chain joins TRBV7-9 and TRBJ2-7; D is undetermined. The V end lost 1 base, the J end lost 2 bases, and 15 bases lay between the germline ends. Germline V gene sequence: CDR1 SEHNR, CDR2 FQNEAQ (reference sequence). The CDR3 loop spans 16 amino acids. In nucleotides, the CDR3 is TGTGCCAGCAGCTTAGTCGAATCCCCTTCGGCCTACGAGCAGTACTTC. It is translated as CASSLVESPSAYEQYF.

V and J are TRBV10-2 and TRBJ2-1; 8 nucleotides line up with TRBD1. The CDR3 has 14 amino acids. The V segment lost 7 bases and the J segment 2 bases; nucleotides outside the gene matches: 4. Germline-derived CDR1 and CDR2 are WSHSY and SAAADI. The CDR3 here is CASNDRGAYNEQFF. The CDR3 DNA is TGCGCCAGCAATGACAGGGGCGCCTACAATGAGCAGTTCTTC.

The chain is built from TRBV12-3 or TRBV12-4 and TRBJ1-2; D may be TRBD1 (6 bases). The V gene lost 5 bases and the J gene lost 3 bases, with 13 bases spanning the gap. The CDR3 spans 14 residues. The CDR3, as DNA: TGTGCCAGCAGTCTCGGGGGCGCATACTATGGCTACACCTTC. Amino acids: CASSLGGAYYGYTF.

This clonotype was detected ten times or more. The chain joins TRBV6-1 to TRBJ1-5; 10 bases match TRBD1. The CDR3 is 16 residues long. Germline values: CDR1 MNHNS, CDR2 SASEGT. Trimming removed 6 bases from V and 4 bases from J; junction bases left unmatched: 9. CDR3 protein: CASSLPDRGRNQPQHF. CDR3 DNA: TGTGCCAGCAGCCTTCCCGACAGGGGGCGAAATCAGCCCCAGCATTTT.

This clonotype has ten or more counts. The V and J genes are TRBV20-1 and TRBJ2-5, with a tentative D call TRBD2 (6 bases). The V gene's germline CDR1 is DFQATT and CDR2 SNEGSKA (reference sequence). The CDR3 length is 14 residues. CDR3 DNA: TGCAGCATATTCTTGGGGGGTGGGATTGAGACCCAGTACTTC. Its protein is CSIFLGGGIETQYF.

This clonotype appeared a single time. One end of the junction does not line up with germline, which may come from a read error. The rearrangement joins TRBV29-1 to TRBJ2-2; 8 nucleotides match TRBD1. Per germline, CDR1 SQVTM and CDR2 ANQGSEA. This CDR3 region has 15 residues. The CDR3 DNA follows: TGCAGCGTTGTTGGGGGGACAGGCCAGTCCGGGGAGCTGCTTTTT. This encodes CSVVGGTGQSGELLF.

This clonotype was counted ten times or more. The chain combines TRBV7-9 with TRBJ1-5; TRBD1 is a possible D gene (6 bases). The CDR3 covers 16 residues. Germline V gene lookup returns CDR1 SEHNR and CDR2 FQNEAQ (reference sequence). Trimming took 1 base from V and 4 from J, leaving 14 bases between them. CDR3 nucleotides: TGTGCCAGCAGCTTAGGGGTCAGGGGTCCGAATCAGCCCCAGCATTTT. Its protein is CASSLGVRGPNQPQHF. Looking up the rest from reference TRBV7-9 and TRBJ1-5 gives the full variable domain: DTGVSQNPRHKITKRGQNVTFRCDPISEHNRLYWYRQTLGQGPEFLTYFQNEAQLEKSRLLSDRFSAERPKGSFSTLEIQRTEQGDSAMYLCASSLGVRGPNQPQHFGDGTRLSIL.